This T cell receptor beta chain was profiled in a study of blood T cells in healthy people across ages. CDR3 length: 15 residues. J was trimmed by 3 bases and V by 6 bases; bases with no gene match: 10. This clonotype was found a few times. With a J-beta primer mix and a sample-barcoded 5' primer, a second PCR ran about 6 to 11 cycles. TCRdb itself ran the 5' RACE reads through MiXCR, one entry per CDR3 protein. In the table there are 1.8 million or so distinct CDR3 sequences, about two fifths of which are singletons. V is TRBV12-3 or TRBV12-4 and J is TRBJ1-1; 7 nucleotides line up with TRBD1. This TCR was sampled from a human donor in good health. The sample consisted of blood. In DNA form, the CDR3 reads TGTGCCAGCAGCTTTGGACAGGTCCTATACACTGAAGCTTTCTTT. This sequence encodes CASSFGQVLYTEAFF.